This TCR beta chain was profiled in a study of identical twins. Notes on the study in general: The study reached conclusions through statistical analysis that was cross-sectional, not following the same donors. Insertions ran lower in abundant cord blood beta clonotypes, though not in memory repertoires.

A remark on this clonotype: Its cognate antigen is unknown.

CDR3 length: 15 residues. The germline V and J ends were trimmed by 7 bases and 2 bases, with 17 bases remaining between them. CDR1 is SGHDT and CDR2 is YYEEEE in the germline V gene. TCRdb reprocessed the 5' RACE reads via MiXCR and lists one record per CDR3 protein. The sample gives 400,000 or so distinct CDR3 sequences, around 9% of which show up once; around 8.6% is in the top ten. The chain employs TRBV5-6 and TRBJ2-3; possibly TRBD2 for D (5 bases). The source material was naive T cells sorted from blood. The TCR was taken from a woman in her forties or fifties in good health. CDR3: CASRSGRTHTDTQYF. CDR3 DNA sequence: TGTGCCAGCCGTTCGGGGAGAACCCACACAGATACGCAGTATTTT.